Each of the 32 T cell receptor beta chains below was sequenced from the same sample in a study of Tregs in tolerant kidney transplant recipients. Some clones are missing from TCRdb's copy, which holds only in-frame ones; the method was immunoSEQ multiplex PCR. The sample has 15,000 to 25,000 clones, 65% seen once; the top ten hold under 4%. For these receptors, no antigen is known. Input material: Tregs from blood cultured with allogeneic cells. These receptors were collected from a human donor in good health.

This chain's CDR3 is CASSMDRQGKDYGYTF. The DNA of the CDR3 is TGTGCCAGTAGTATGGATAGACAGGGGAAGGACTATGGCTACACCTTC. The chain is built from TRBV19 and TRBJ1-2; TRBD1 agrees at 8 bases. The CDR3 loop spans 16 amino acids. CDR1 and CDR2 from the germline V gene are LNHDA and SQIVND (reference sequence). With 3 bases clipped from V and 3 bases from J, the junction kept 9 bases outside the gene matches.

This clone showed up just once. The J gene is TRBJ2-3, the V gene TRBV7-9, with no clear D. Trimming removed 5 bases at V and 2 bases at J, with 5 bases between. The CDR3 contains 12 residues. CDR1 and CDR2 from the germline V gene are SEHNR and FQNEAQ (reference sequence). In DNA form, the CDR3 reads TGTGCCAGCAGCCCCGACACAGATACGCAGTATTTT. Encoded protein: CASSPDTDTQYF.

The chain combines TRBV13 with TRBJ2-3; 7 positions agree with TRBD2. Germline CDR1 is PRHDT and CDR2 is FYEKMQ (reference sequence). After removal of 0 bases from V and 6 bases from J, the junction contained 3 bases not matched to a gene. CDR3 length: 14 amino acids. The CDR3 reads CASSLGAREDTQYF. The CDR3, as DNA: TGTGCCAGCAGCTTAGGGGCGCGGGAGGATACGCAGTATTTT.

The chain is built from TRBV7-9 and TRBJ1-2, with a tentative D call TRBD1 (5 bases). Germline V CDR1 and CDR2: SEHNR, FQNEAQ (reference sequence). The V end lost 4 bases, the J end lost 8 bases, and 17 bases lay between the germline ends. This CDR3 spans 14 amino acids. In DNA form, the CDR3 reads TGTGCCAGCAGCTCCCGGGGGACCCCGTCGGGCTACACCTTC. It translates to CASSSRGTPSGYTF.

The rearrangement joins TRBV11-2 to TRBJ1-5, with unresolved D. V gave up 1 base and J gave up 3 bases, with 10 bases separating them. Germline V gene data show CDR1 as SGHAT and CDR2 as FQNNGV. The CDR3 contains 15 residues. CDR3 coding DNA: TGTGCCAGCAGCTTAGGGGTTCTGATCAATCAGCCCCAGCATTTT. The encoded protein is CASSLGVLINQPQHF.

This clone occurred a few times. The chain links TRBV19 to TRBJ1-2; 7 nucleotides agree with TRBD1. The germline V gene encodes CDR1 LNHDA and CDR2 SQIVND (reference sequence). The CDR3 covers 17 residues. V trimming: 3 bases; J trimming: 4 bases; junction bases outside the gene matches: 14. CDR3 protein: CASSIRSAGGGGYGYTF. For the CDR3, the DNA is TGTGCCAGTAGTATCAGATCGGCAGGGGGAGGAGGCTATGGCTACACCTTC.

V usage is TRBV29-1 and J usage is TRBJ1-2; D is unclear. In germline, CDR1 is SQVTM, CDR2 ANQGSEA. This CDR3 has 11 residues. Trimming removed 7 bases at V and 4 bases at J, with 10 bases between. The CDR3 reads CSGRVGYGYTF. CDR3 in DNA: TGCAGCGGGAGGGTCGGCTATGGCTACACCTTC.

The chain carries TRBV5-1 and TRBJ1-1; the match to TRBD1 covers 7 bases. V lost 1 base, J lost 6 bases, and 12 bases stayed unmatched. The CDR3 covers 16 residues. Germline V lookup: CDR1 SGHRS, CDR2 YFSETQ. CDR3 region: CASSLNRDSSSPEAFF. Here the CDR3 DNA reads TGCGCCAGCAGCTTGAACCGGGACAGTTCTTCCCCTGAAGCTTTCTTT.

This clone was counted a few times. The chain joins TRBV5-4 to TRBJ1-2, with TRBD1 matching 11 bases. CDR3 length equals 15 residues. Germline CDR1 is SGHNT and CDR2 is YYREEE (reference sequence). V trimming: 4 bases; J trimming: 6 bases; junction bases outside the gene matches: 8. CDR3 nucleotides: TGTGCCAGCAGCATCCGGACAGGGGGCGGGAATGGCTACACCTTC. Translation: CASSIRTGGGNGYTF. The full variable domain, with the rest looked up from reference TRBV5-4 and TRBJ1-2, is ETGVTQSPTHLIKTRGQQVTLRCSSQSGHNTVSWYQQALGQGPQFIFQYYREEENGRGNFPPRFSGLQFPNYSSELNVNALELDDSALYLCASSIRTGGGNGYTFGSGTRLTVV.

The chain carries TRBV18 and TRBJ2-3; no clear D. This CDR3 has 12 residues. The germline V gene has CDR1 KGHSH and CDR2 LQKENI. Trimming took 6 bases from V and 8 from J, leaving 12 bases between them. This chain's CDR3 is CASSRPPGTQYF. The CDR3 DNA reads as TGTGCCAGCTCGAGGCCCCCAGGTACGCAGTATTTT.

J is TRBJ2-3 and V is TRBV2; D remains unclear. The germline V gene has CDR1 SNHLY and CDR2 FYNNEI. The CDR3 spans 15 residues. V was clipped by 2 bases and J by 5 bases, with 14 bases between them. The CDR3 protein is CASSESRRALDTQYF. For the CDR3, the DNA is TGTGCCAGCAGTGAATCACGCCGCGCGTTAGATACGCAGTATTTT.

The J gene is TRBJ2-7, the V gene TRBV6-6, with unresolved D. The germline V and J ends were trimmed by 2 bases and 2 bases, with 10 bases remaining between them. The V gene's germline CDR1 is MNHNY and CDR2 SVGAGI (reference sequence). This CDR3 comprises 14 residues. CDR3 in amino acids: CASSYRARTYEQYF. The CDR3 DNA reads as TGTGCCAGCAGTTACCGGGCAAGAACCTACGAGCAGTACTTC.

Only a few counts were recorded for this clone. The V call is TRBV20-1, the J call TRBJ2-7; a weak D match, TRBD2 (5 bases). The CDR3 has 10 residues. Germline V gives CDR1 DFQATT, CDR2 SNEGSKA (reference sequence). Trimming stripped 3 bases from V and 6 bases from J, with 6 bases between. CDR3 loop: CSASGSEQYF. The CDR3 coding sequence is TGCAGTGCTAGTGGGAGCGAGCAGTACTTC.

The chain links TRBV6-5 to TRBJ1-2, with D hard to call. The germline V gene has CDR1 MNHEY and CDR2 SVGAGI. This CDR3 is built from 13 residues. V was pared by 6 bases and J by 7 bases, with 15 bases between. The DNA of the CDR3 is TGTGCCAGCAGCCCTCAGGTCTGGGCTGGCTACACCTTC. Translated, it gives CASSPQVWAGYTF.

This clone occurred a few times. The V call is TRBV4-2, the J call TRBJ1-2; weak D call: TRBD1 (5 bases). From germline, CDR1 is LGHNA and CDR2 YNFKEQ. Trimming removed 1 base at V and 0 bases at J, with 9 bases between. The CDR3 loop spans 15 amino acids. CDR3 coding DNA: TGTGCCAGCAGCCAAGGTCCAGGGTCTAACTATGGCTACACCTTC. Protein sequence: CASSQGPGSNYGYTF.

This clone turned up a few times. The chain couples TRBV6-1 to TRBJ1-4; 8 bases are shared with TRBD1. This CDR3 is built from 15 residues. Germline V gene data show CDR1 as MNHNS and CDR2 as SASEGT. Trimming cost V 6 bases and J 0 bases; bases outside gene matches: 3. Here the CDR3 reads CASRRGQATNEKLFF. The CDR3 coding sequence is TGTGCCAGCAGGCGGGGACAGGCAACTAATGAAAAACTGTTTTTT.

The chain links TRBV6-5 to TRBJ2-4, with 9 bases lining up with TRBD1. The germline V gene has CDR1 MNHEY and CDR2 SVGAGI. CDR3 size: 15 residues. The V segment lost 6 bases and the J segment 3 bases; nucleotides outside the gene matches: 6. CDR3 DNA sequence: TGTGCCAGCAGAACCCAGACAGGGGGCAAAAACATTCAGTACTTC. Its protein product is CASRTQTGGKNIQYF.

This clone was seen a handful of times. The chain carries TRBV18 and TRBJ1-2; D may be TRBD1 (6 bases). This CDR3 has 15 residues. Trimming took 2 bases from V and 8 from J, leaving 18 bases between them. Germline V lookup: CDR1 KGHSH, CDR2 LQKENI. This CDR3 reads CASSPREPGVFGYTF. For the CDR3, the DNA is TGTGCCAGCTCACCAAGGGAACCAGGGGTCTTCGGCTACACCTTC. The full variable domain, completed using reference TRBV18 and TRBJ1-2, is NAGVMQNPRHLVRRRGQEARLRCSPMKGHSHVYWYRQLPEEGLKFMVYLQKENIIDESGMPKERFSAEFPKEGPSILRIQQVVRGDSAAYFCASSPREPGVFGYTFGSGTRLTVV.

The chain combines TRBV19 with TRBJ1-5; a weak D match, TRBD1 (6 bases). The V gene lost 7 bases and the J gene lost 6 bases, with 10 bases spanning the gap. The germline CDR1 and CDR2 sequences are LNHDA and SQIVND (reference sequence). The CDR3 extends over 12 amino acids. CDR3 in amino acids: CASTQGRQPQHF. Written as DNA, the CDR3 is TGTGCCAGTACACAGGGACGTCAGCCCCAGCATTTT.

The sample holds a few counts of this clone. The V and J genes are TRBV5-6 and TRBJ2-3; the match to TRBD1 covers 8 bases. Germline CDR1 is SGHDT and CDR2 is YYEEEE. The CDR3 contains 15 residues. V was pared by 5 bases and J by 0 bases, with 5 bases of the junction left unmatched. The CDR3 sequence is CASSKRQGSTDTQYF. As DNA, the CDR3 is TGTGCCAGCAGTAAGCGACAGGGGAGCACAGATACGCAGTATTTT. The entire variable domain, with the rest obtained from reference TRBV5-6 and TRBJ2-3, is as follows: DAGVTQSPTHLIKTRGQQVTLRCSPKSGHDTVSWYQQALGQGPQFIFQYYEEEERQRGNFPDRFSGHQFPNYSSELNVNALLLGDSALYLCASSKRQGSTDTQYFGPGTRLTVL.

This clone was observed a few times. The V and J genes are TRBV4-1 and TRBJ1-5, with D possibly being TRBD1 (6 bases). Germline V CDR1 and CDR2: MGHRA, YSYEKL. The V and J ends lost 4 bases and 0 bases respectively, with 19 bases between them. This CDR3 has 18 residues. The CDR3 region has the DNA TGCGCCAGCAGCCGAGGGGGGATCTCCGGCTATAGCAATCAGCCCCAGCATTTT. Translated: CASSRGGISGYSNQPQHF.

V is TRBV19 and J is TRBJ1-5, with D possibly being TRBD1 (5 bases). The ends were cut back, 5 bases at V and 2 bases at J, with 10 bases in the middle. This CDR3 contains 14 residues. Germline V gives CDR1 LNHDA, CDR2 SQIVND (reference sequence). The CDR3 loop reads CASSVTGGNQPQHF. Here the CDR3 DNA reads TGTGCCAGTAGTGTAACAGGAGGCAATCAGCCCCAGCATTTT.

The genes are TRBV5-1 and TRBJ2-1, with 15 bases identical to TRBD2. J was trimmed by 7 bases and V by 6 bases; bases with no gene match: 2. Looked up from germline, CDR1 is SGHRS and CDR2 is YFSETQ. The CDR3 has 14 residues. The CDR3 nucleotides are TGCGCCAGCACAGGGACTAGCGGGGGGAATGAGCAGTTCTTC. It codes for CASTGTSGGNEQFF.

The rearrangement links TRBV6-4 to TRBJ2-1, with 8 bases aligning to TRBD2. V lost 3 bases, J lost 3 bases, and 7 bases stayed unmatched. Per the germline V gene, CDR1 is MRHNA and CDR2 is SNTAGT. CDR3 size: 16 residues. CDR3 DNA sequence: TGTGCCAGCAGTGAATTTGGTAGCGGGGTCTACAATGAGCAGTTCTTC. This encodes CASSEFGSGVYNEQFF.

The J gene is TRBJ2-1, the V gene TRBV18; 10 bases agree with TRBD2. J gave up 2 bases and V 1 base, and 5 bases lay outside the gene matches. The CDR3 is 17 amino acids. Germline V gene lookup returns CDR1 KGHSH and CDR2 LQKENI. The CDR3, as DNA: TGTGCCAGCTCACCACGGCCTAGCGGGAGCCCCTACAATGAGCAGTTCTTC. It specifies CASSPRPSGSPYNEQFF.

This rearrangement joins TRBV5-8 to TRBJ1-1; D gene uncertain. CDR1 is SGHTS and CDR2 is YDEGEE in the germline V gene. This CDR3 contains 14 residues. Trimming cost V 5 bases and J 1 base, with 12 bases left between them. The CDR3 DNA reads as TGTGCCAGCAGGCTGGGCCTTAGGAACACTGAAGCTTTCTTT. Encoded protein: CASRLGLRNTEAFF.

This rearrangement joins TRBV9 to TRBJ1-6, with TRBD1 identical over 9 bases. The CDR3 loop spans 18 amino acids. Losses at the gene ends were 3 bases for V and 7 bases for J; bases not matched to a gene: 14. The V gene's germline CDR1 is SGDLS and CDR2 YYNGEE. The CDR3 protein is CASSARGQGGKPNSPLHF. As DNA, the CDR3 is TGTGCCAGCAGCGCGAGGGGACAGGGAGGCAAGCCCAATTCACCCCTCCACTTT.

This rearrangement joins TRBV7-9 to TRBJ2-4; 8 bases line up with TRBD2. The CDR3 loop spans 17 amino acids. J gave up 9 bases and V 3 bases, and 16 bases lay outside the gene matches. The germline V gene has CDR1 SEHNR and CDR2 FQNEAQ (reference sequence). CDR3 region: CASSLGRVGAGVTIQYF. The DNA for the CDR3 is TGTGCCAGCAGCTTGGGCAGGGTAGGAGCGGGAGTCACCATTCAGTACTTC.

This clone was seen only a few times. The chain recombines TRBV5-1 with TRBJ1-2; D remains ambiguous. Germline V lookup: CDR1 SGHRS, CDR2 YFSETQ. The CDR3 covers 14 residues. Deletions cut 5 bases from V and 3 bases from J, with 14 bases between. CDR3: CASRQNSADYGYTF. CDR3 DNA: TGCGCCAGCAGACAGAACAGCGCTGACTATGGCTACACCTTC.

The chain is built from TRBV11-3 and TRBJ2-6; no clear D gene. The CDR3 sequence is 14 residues long. Looked up from germline, CDR1 is SGHNT and CDR2 is YENEEA. Trimming stripped 4 bases from V and 2 bases from J, with 6 bases between. The DNA of the CDR3 is TGTGCCAGCAGCTCGACTGCTGGGGCCAACGTCCTGACTTTC. Translation: CASSSTAGANVLTF.

The chain is built from TRBV30 and TRBJ1-5, with D perhaps matching TRBD1 (6 bases). This CDR3 region has 16 residues. Looked up from germline, CDR1 is GTSNPN and CDR2 is SVGIG (reference sequence). Trimming took off 2 bases at V and 0 bases at J, with 14 bases between the two ends. As DNA, the CDR3 is TGTGCCTGGAGTTACGGGACACAGTATAGCAATCAGCCCCAGCATTTT. Its translation: CAWSYGTQYSNQPQHF.

The V gene is TRBV6-5, the J gene TRBJ1-1; 7 bases fit TRBD1. The length of the CDR3 is 15 residues. The germline V gene encodes CDR1 MNHEY and CDR2 SVGAGI. V lost 0 bases to trimming and J lost 0 bases; unmatched junction nucleotides: 1. CDR3 sequence: CASSYSGGMNTEAFF. The CDR3 DNA reads as TGTGCCAGCAGTTACTCAGGGGGCATGAACACTGAAGCTTTCTTT.